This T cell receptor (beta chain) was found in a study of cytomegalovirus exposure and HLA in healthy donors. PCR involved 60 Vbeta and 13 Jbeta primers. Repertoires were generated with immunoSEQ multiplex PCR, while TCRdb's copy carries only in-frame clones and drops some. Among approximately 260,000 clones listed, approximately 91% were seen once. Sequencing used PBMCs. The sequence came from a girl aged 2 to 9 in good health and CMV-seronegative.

The CDR3 loop reads CSAPGTGSAEAFF. CDR3 coding DNA: TGCAGCGCCCCCGGGACAGGGAGTGCCGAAGCTTTCTTT. V and J are TRBV29-1 and TRBJ1-1; TRBD1 matches 9 bases. V lost 7 bases, J lost 8 bases, and 11 bases stayed unmatched. This CDR3 has 13 residues. The germline V gene has CDR1 SQVTM and CDR2 ANQGSEA.